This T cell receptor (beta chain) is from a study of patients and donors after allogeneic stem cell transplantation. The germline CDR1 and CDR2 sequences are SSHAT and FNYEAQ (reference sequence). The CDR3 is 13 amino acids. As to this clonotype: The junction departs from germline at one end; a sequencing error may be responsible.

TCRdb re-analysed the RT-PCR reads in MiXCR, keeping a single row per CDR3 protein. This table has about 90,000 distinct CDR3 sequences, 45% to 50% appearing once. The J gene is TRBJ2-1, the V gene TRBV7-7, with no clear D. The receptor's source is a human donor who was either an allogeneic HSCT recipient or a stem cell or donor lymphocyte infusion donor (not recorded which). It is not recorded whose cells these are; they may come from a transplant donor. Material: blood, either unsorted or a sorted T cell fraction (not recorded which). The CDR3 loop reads CASSLEWQDEQFF. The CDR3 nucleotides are TGTGCTAGCAGCTTAGAATGGCAGGATGAGCAGTTCTTC.